These 21 T cell receptor beta chains came from one sample sequenced in a study of human versus mouse CDR3 diversity and MHC coevolution. Here immunoSEQ multiplex PCR was the method, and the copy in TCRdb shows in-frame clones only, minus some. This sample has 80,000 or so clones, with roughly 95% found just once. Source material: naive CD4+ T cells from blood. The subset denotes: CD45RO-negative CD62L-positive naive CD4 T cells. These receptors were collected from a person between 25 and 69 years old in good health.

The chain employs TRBV9 and TRBJ1-6, with 7 bases matching TRBD1. The germline gives CDR1 SGDLS, CDR2 YYNGEE. The CDR3 has 14 amino acids. V gave up 3 bases and J gave up 6 bases; unmatched junction bases: 3. In nucleotides, the CDR3 is TGTGCCAGCAGCGCCAACAGGGGTAATTCACCCCTCCACTTT. This sequence encodes CASSANRGNSPLHF. The full variable domain, its missing parts supplied by reference TRBV9 and TRBJ1-6, is DSGVTQTPKHLITATGQRVTLRCSPRSGDLSVYWYQQSLDQGLQFLIQYYNGEERAKGNILERFSAQQFPDLHSELNLSSLELGDSALYFCASSANRGNSPLHFGNGTRLTVT.

This chain connects TRBV15 to TRBJ2-1, with 10 bases identical to TRBD2. With 5 bases clipped from V and 5 bases from J, the junction kept 12 bases outside the gene matches. The CDR3 is 17 amino acids. Germline V gene sequence: CDR1 LNHNV, CDR2 YYDKDF (reference sequence). The CDR3 loop is CATSFSSGSIVHNEQFF. As DNA, the CDR3 is TGTGCCACCAGCTTCTCTAGCGGGAGCATCGTCCACAATGAGCAGTTCTTC.

This clone showed up just once. The V and J genes are TRBV29-1 and TRBJ2-1; 7 bases fit TRBD1. After removal of 6 bases from V and 8 bases from J, the junction contained 10 bases not matched to a gene. The CDR3 spans 13 residues. Germline V gene data show CDR1 as SQVTM and CDR2 as ANQGSEA. CDR3 coding DNA: TGCAGCGTGCTGACAGGGAGTAAGGATGAGCAGTTCTTC. Protein sequence: CSVLTGSKDEQFF.

The rearrangement joins TRBV2 to TRBJ1-1; D gene uncertain. Germline CDR1 reads SNHLY; CDR2 reads FYNNEI. Trimming removed 5 bases at V and 1 base at J, with 8 bases between. The CDR3 consists of 13 residues. CDR3 amino acids: CASSHYKNTEAFF. Written as DNA, the CDR3 is TGTGCCAGCAGTCATTACAAGAACACTGAAGCTTTCTTT.

V usage is TRBV9 and J usage is TRBJ2-7, with 10 positions matching TRBD1. V shed 4 bases and J 5 bases; nucleotides not matched to a gene: 12. Germline V gene data show CDR1 as SGDLS and CDR2 as YYNGEE. The CDR3 spans 16 residues. CDR3 in DNA: TGTGCCAGCAGCCCGGGGGGGGGACAGGGGTCCGACGAGCAGTACTTC. Protein sequence: CASSPGGGQGSDEQYF.

This rearrangement joins TRBV28 to TRBJ1-4, with D unclear. The CDR3 spans 13 residues. CDR1 and CDR2 (germline): MDHEN, SYDVKM. V lost 7 bases, J lost 8 bases, and 14 bases lay in between. The DNA of the CDR3 is TGTGCCAGCACGCGTCTACTGGAGGAAAAACTGTTTTTT. Amino acid sequence: CASTRLLEEKLFF.

The V gene is TRBV11-3, the J gene TRBJ1-4; weak D call: TRBD1 (5 bases). Trimming removed 3 bases at V and 2 bases at J, with 7 bases between. CDR3 length equals 14 residues. Germline values: CDR1 SGHNT, CDR2 YENEEA. For the CDR3, the DNA is TGTGCCAGCAGCTTCGGGGGGACTAATGAAAAACTGTTTTTT. Residues: CASSFGGTNEKLFF.

The chain couples TRBV7-8 to TRBJ2-2; possible D gene TRBD1, 6 bases. Trimming removed 3 bases from V and 4 bases from J, with 9 bases in between. Germline V gives CDR1 SGHVS, CDR2 FQNEAQ. This CDR3 has 14 residues. The CDR3 DNA reads as TGTGCCAGCAGCTTGGGACAACGCACCGGGGAGCTGTTTTTT. Translated: CASSLGQRTGELFF. The full variable domain, its missing parts supplied by reference TRBV7-8 and TRBJ2-2, is GAGVSQSPRYKVAKRGQDVALRCDPISGHVSLFWYQQALGQGPEFLTYFQNEAQLDKSGLPSDRFFAERPEGSVSTLKIQRTQQEDSAVYLCASSLGQRTGELFFGEGSRLTVL.

This chain links TRBV5-5 with TRBJ1-5; 7 positions match TRBD1. J was trimmed by 2 bases and V by 3 bases; bases with no gene match: 5. The CDR3 covers 15 residues. CDR1 is SGHKS, CDR2 YYEKEE, per germline (reference sequence). The CDR3 sequence is CASSSPDRGNQPQHF. In DNA form, the CDR3 reads TGTGCCAGCAGCTCTCCCGACAGGGGCAATCAGCCCCAGCATTTT. The complete variable domain, with remaining parts taken from reference TRBV5-5 and TRBJ1-5, reads DAGVTQSPTHLIKTRGQQVTLRCSPISGHKSVSWYQQVLGQGPQFIFQYYEKEERGRGNFPDRFSARQFPNYSSELNVNALLLGDSALYLCASSSPDRGNQPQHFGDGTRLSIL.

The V gene is TRBV18, the J gene TRBJ1-2, with D possibly matching TRBD1 (5 bases). This CDR3 comprises 12 residues. Germline V gives CDR1 KGHSH, CDR2 LQKENI. V was shortened by 5 bases and J by 8 bases, with 12 bases between the two germline ends. The CDR3 sequence is CASSETERGYTF. CDR3 DNA: TGTGCCAGCTCAGAGACAGAAAGAGGCTACACCTTC.

The chain couples TRBV28 to TRBJ2-7; TRBD2 agrees at 13 bases. The CDR3 loop spans 18 amino acids. Germline V lookup: CDR1 MDHEN, CDR2 SYDVKM. V lost 7 bases to trimming and J lost 7 bases; unmatched junction nucleotides: 19. The CDR3 loop reads CASIPGTSGTLTSWEQYF. CDR3 in DNA: TGTGCCAGCATCCCCGGGACTAGCGGGACCCTCACTTCGTGGGAGCAGTACTTC. The whole variable domain, remainder taken from reference TRBV28 and TRBJ2-7, is DVKVTQSSRYLVKRTGEKVFLECVQDMDHENMFWYRQDPGLGLRLIYFSYDVKMKEKGDIPEGYSVSREKKERFSLILESASTNQTSMYLCASIPGTSGTLTSWEQYFGPGTRLTVT.

V is TRBV27 and J is TRBJ2-2; tentatively, D is TRBD2 (7 bases). With 7 bases removed from V and 5 bases from J, the gap between germline ends came to 20 bases. The germline gives CDR1 MNHEY, CDR2 SMNVEV (reference sequence). This CDR3 is built from 16 residues. This chain's CDR3 is CASTYFGGGRTGELFF. The CDR3 DNA is TGTGCCAGCACCTACTTTGGGGGGGGGCGGACCGGGGAGCTGTTTTTT.

CDR3 region: CASSKDRGRGELFF. CDR3 sequence (DNA): TGCGCCAGCAGCAAGGACAGGGGTCGCGGGGAGCTGTTTTTT. The chain joins TRBV5-1 to TRBJ2-2; 9 nucleotides line up with TRBD1. Germline V lookup: CDR1 SGHRS, CDR2 YFSETQ. The junction had 5 bases not matched to a gene; V was cut back by 4 bases and J by 7 bases. This CDR3 region has 14 residues.

This chain uses TRBV7-9 with TRBJ2-3; no clear D gene. The CDR3 totals 14 residues. V gave up 7 bases and J gave up 1 base, with 12 bases separating them. Germline loops: CDR1 SEHNR, CDR2 FQNEAQ (reference sequence). The CDR3 reads CASTTFTGTDTQYF. The CDR3 nucleotides read TGTGCCAGCACCACTTTTACGGGCACAGATACGCAGTATTTT. The full variable domain, rest sourced from reference TRBV7-9 and TRBJ2-3, is DTGVSQNPRHKITKRGQNVTFRCDPISEHNRLYWYRQTLGQGPEFLTYFQNEAQLEKSRLLSDRFSAERPKGSFSTLEIQRTEQGDSAMYLCASTTFTGTDTQYFGPGTRLTVL.

The chain employs TRBV6-5 and TRBJ1-1; no reliable D call. Germline assignment: CDR1 MNHEY and CDR2 SVGAGI. This CDR3 contains 13 residues. Trimming left V 3 bases short and J 5 bases short, with 10 bases between. CDR3 bases: TGTGCCAGCAGTTATGAGGGTAGAACTGAAGCTTTCTTT. Protein product: CASSYEGRTEAFF.

J is TRBJ2-3 and V is TRBV7-3; tentatively, D is TRBD2 (6 bases). Germline assignment: CDR1 SGHTA and CDR2 FQGTGA. The CDR3 covers 15 residues. Trimming left V 8 bases short and J 4 bases short, with 19 bases between. The CDR3 DNA reads TGTGCCAGCGCTGGGGGTAGCGGAACCTCAGATACGCAGTATTTT. This gives the protein CASAGGSGTSDTQYF.

The chain carries TRBV18 and TRBJ2-7; 7 bases agree with TRBD1. Germline loops: CDR1 KGHSH, CDR2 LQKENI. CDR3 length equals 15 residues. The V and J ends lost 3 bases and 0 bases, in that order; junction bases with no gene match: 5. CDR3 nucleotides: TGTGCCAGCTCACCTCAGGGGGACAGCTCCTACGAGCAGTACTTC. This gives the protein CASSPQGDSSYEQYF.

The J gene is TRBJ1-1, the V gene TRBV6-5; 7 nucleotides agree with TRBD1. This CDR3 is 15 amino acids long. With V trimmed by 6 bases and J by 7 bases, 14 bases remained unmatched. Germline loops: CDR1 MNHEY, CDR2 SVGAGI. The CDR3 here is CASSDPGTEWGEAFF. Here the CDR3 DNA reads TGTGCCAGCAGCGACCCCGGGACAGAATGGGGTGAAGCTTTCTTT.

Here the CDR3 DNA reads TGTGCCAGCACCGATGGGGGACAGAACTACGAGCAGTACTTC. Amino acid sequence: CASTDGGQNYEQYF. The rearrangement joins TRBV7-8 to TRBJ2-7; TRBD1 aligns across 7 bases. V lost 7 bases and J lost 3; bases outside the gene matches: 9. The CDR3 covers 14 residues. The germline V gene encodes CDR1 SGHVS and CDR2 FQNEAQ.

The chain uses TRBV11-3 and TRBJ1-5, with 12 positions matching TRBD1. CDR1 is SGHNT, CDR2 YENEEA, per germline. J gave up 8 bases and V 1 base, and 12 bases lay outside the gene matches. The CDR3 sequence is 18 residues long. CDR3 region: CASSLGAAGTGGLEPQHF. For the CDR3, the DNA is TGTGCCAGCAGCTTAGGGGCGGCGGGGACAGGGGGCTTAGAGCCCCAGCATTTT.

The chain uses TRBV29-1 and TRBJ2-2; TRBD2 aligns across 10 bases. The CDR3 covers 14 residues. V lost 8 bases, J lost 5 bases, and 8 bases stayed unmatched. CDR1 and CDR2 (germline): SQVTM, ANQGSEA. CDR3 loop: CSSSMTSGTGELFF. The CDR3 DNA reads TGCAGCTCGTCGATGACTAGCGGGACCGGGGAGCTGTTTTTT.